A single sample is the source of the 31 T cell receptor beta chains below, sequenced in a study of beta chain features in type 1 diabetes. Expressed TCRB transcripts got sequenced, as all isolated RNA was reverse transcribed. Clones were read by immunoSEQ multiplex PCR, and TCRdb kept only the in-frame ones, dropping some. The sample holds hundreds of thousands of clones, 13% seen once. The antigens of these receptors remain unknown. Findings and caveats of the study: All four CD4+ subsets from Type 1 diabetes patients carried moderately but significantly shorter TCRB CDR3s.

Sequenced: naive CD4+ T cells from blood. The receptors derive from a man between 18 and 29 years old with type 1 diabetes.

The rearrangement joins TRBV25-1 to TRBJ1-1; D is perhaps TRBD1 (6 bases). V shed 1 base and J shed 6 bases, with 15 bases lying between them. The germline gives CDR1 MGHDK, CDR2 SYGVNS. The CDR3 has 15 amino acids. CDR3 DNA sequence: TGTGCCAGCAGTGAATGGTCAGGGGCCATCTCTGAAGCTTTCTTT. Encoded protein: CASSEWSGAISEAFF.

The V call is TRBV28, the J call TRBJ1-6; unclear D gene. The CDR3 length is 16 residues. Germline-derived CDR1 and CDR2 are MDHEN and SYDVKM. The V gene lost 2 bases and the J gene lost 7 bases, with 15 bases spanning the gap. CDR3 in DNA: TGTGCCAGCAGTTTACCCGACGTCCGTTGGAATTCACCCCTCCACTTT. Encoded protein: CASSLPDVRWNSPLHF.

The V gene is TRBV6-6, the J gene TRBJ2-3; D uncertain. The CDR3 is 14 amino acids. Germline values: CDR1 MNHNY, CDR2 SVGAGI (reference sequence). The V gene lost 2 bases and the J gene lost 2 bases, with 8 bases spanning the gap. Here the CDR3 reads CASSYILHTDTQYF. Here the CDR3 DNA reads TGTGCCAGCAGTTACATACTACACACAGATACGCAGTATTTT.

V gene TRBV14 combines with J gene TRBJ1-2, with D perhaps matching TRBD1 (6 bases). The CDR3 sequence is 13 residues long. Trimming left V 6 bases short and J 3 bases short, with 11 bases between. Germline V gives CDR1 SGHDN, CDR2 FVKESK. The CDR3 nucleotides read TGTGCCAGCAGGCCACAGGGCGACTATGGCTACACCTTC. This gives the protein CASRPQGDYGYTF.

This clone was detected a few times. The V gene is TRBV13, the J gene TRBJ2-7; 11 positions match TRBD1. CDR1 and CDR2 (germline): PRHDT, FYEKMQ (reference sequence). CDR3 length: 16 amino acids. V lost 4 bases to trimming and J lost 5 bases; unmatched junction nucleotides: 10. CDR3 nucleotide sequence: TGTGCCAGCAGCTCCGCCTGGGACAGGGGGTCCCACGAGCAGTACTTC. Translating gives CASSSAWDRGSHEQYF.

This clone was seen a handful of times. This chain connects TRBV28 to TRBJ2-3; TRBD1 is a possible D gene (5 bases). The CDR3 has 14 residues. Germline V gene data show CDR1 as MDHEN and CDR2 as SYDVKM. The V and J ends lost 2 bases and 5 bases respectively, with 11 bases between them. For the CDR3, the DNA is TGTGCCAGCAGTTTAAGGGGTTCGGGAGATACGCAGTATTTT. This codes for CASSLRGSGDTQYF.

This clone has only a few counts. The CDR3 reads CASSPRAGSYNEQFF. CDR3 DNA: TGTGCCAGCAGCCCCCGGGCGGGCTCCTACAATGAGCAGTTCTTC. This chain connects TRBV14 to TRBJ2-1, with D perhaps TRBD2 (5 bases). V was cut by 4 bases and J by 0 bases, with 10 bases left in between. CDR1 and CDR2 from the germline V gene are SGHDN and FVKESK. The CDR3 has 15 amino acids.

The table lists this clone with a few counts. The V call is TRBV5-1, the J call TRBJ2-5; 7 bases agree with TRBD2. CDR3 size: 15 residues. In germline, CDR1 is SGHRS, CDR2 YFSETQ. V lost 4 bases and J lost 2; bases outside the gene matches: 8. The CDR3 here is CASSTAGTIQETQYF. The CDR3 DNA follows: TGCGCCAGCAGCACGGCCGGGACTATACAAGAGACCCAGTACTTC.

This clone came up a few times. The chain links TRBV5-6 to TRBJ1-5; possibly TRBD1 for D (5 bases). V was clipped by 2 bases and J by 0 bases, with 12 bases between them. In germline, CDR1 is SGHDT, CDR2 YYEEEE. The CDR3 is 16 amino acids. CDR3 nucleotides: TGTGCCAGCAGCTTAGGAGGGGTGTATAGCAATCAGCCCCAGCATTTT. Its protein product is CASSLGGVYSNQPQHF. Looking up the rest from reference TRBV5-6 and TRBJ1-5 gives the full variable domain: DAGVTQSPTHLIKTRGQQVTLRCSPKSGHDTVSWYQQALGQGPQFIFQYYEEEERQRGNFPDRFSGHQFPNYSSELNVNALLLGDSALYLCASSLGGVYSNQPQHFGDGTRLSIL.

This chain joins TRBV25-1 and TRBJ1-3; possibly TRBD1 for D (6 bases). V gave up 3 bases and J gave up 6 bases, with 12 bases separating them. The CDR3 is 14 residues long. Germline V gene data show CDR1 as MGHDK and CDR2 as SYGVNS. As DNA, the CDR3 is TGTGCCAGCAGTGACATTACGGGGGCAAACACCATATATTTT. Protein sequence: CASSDITGANTIYF.

This rearrangement joins TRBV30 to TRBJ1-3, with D possibly being TRBD1 (6 bases). Germline V gives CDR1 GTSNPN, CDR2 SVGIG (reference sequence). There are 15 residues in the CDR3. V was pared by 2 bases and J by 0 bases, with 11 bases between. CDR3 amino acids: CAWSSQGFSGNTIYF. The CDR3 DNA follows: TGTGCCTGGAGTTCCCAGGGGTTCTCTGGAAACACCATATATTTT.

The chain joins TRBV19 to TRBJ1-5, with 8 positions matching TRBD1. V was clipped by 8 bases and J by 7 bases; unmatched bases: 10. The CDR3 extends over 14 amino acids. Germline V lookup: CDR1 LNHDA, CDR2 SQIVND (reference sequence). The CDR3 loop is CASYATGAGQPQHF. The DNA of the CDR3 is TGTGCCAGTTACGCGACAGGGGCCGGACAGCCCCAGCATTTT.

In this sample, this clone turned up a few times. The J gene is TRBJ2-1, the V gene TRBV7-3; tentatively, D is TRBD2 (6 bases). The CDR3 contains 14 residues. Deletions cut 7 bases from V and 5 bases from J, with 15 bases between. The germline V gene has CDR1 SGHTA and CDR2 FQGTGA. The CDR3: CASMPAGGNNEQFF. In DNA, the CDR3 is TGTGCCAGCATGCCCGCCGGGGGAAACAATGAGCAGTTCTTC.

This clone has more than one count but fewer than ten. The rearrangement links TRBV10-1 to TRBJ2-3; a weak D match, TRBD1 (5 bases). V was trimmed by 7 bases and J by 3 bases, leaving 17 bases between them. The CDR3 is made up of 15 amino acids. The germline V gene encodes CDR1 WNHNN and CDR2 SYGVQD (reference sequence). CDR3 protein: CASKRGQAETDTQYF. CDR3 nucleotide sequence: TGCGCCAGCAAACGCGGACAAGCCGAAACAGATACGCAGTATTTT.

The CDR3 region has the DNA TGTGCCAGCTCACCACGGGACCGTGCAACTAATGAAAAACTGTTTTTT. Protein: CASSPRDRATNEKLFF. The chain has TRBV18 and TRBJ1-4; possibly TRBD1 for D (5 bases). Germline CDR1 KGHSH, CDR2 LQKENI. This CDR3 contains 16 residues. With 1 base removed from V and 0 bases from J, the gap between germline ends came to 9 bases.

This clone showed up just a few times. This CDR3 is CAIRTGQERSYEQYF. CDR3 DNA sequence: TGTGCCATCAGGACCGGACAGGAACGATCCTACGAGCAGTACTTC. V is TRBV10-3 and J is TRBJ2-7; TRBD1 matches at 7 bases. J lost 1 base, V lost 6 bases, and 9 bases had no gene match. Germline CDR1 ENHRY, CDR2 SYGVKD. The CDR3 has 15 residues.

The V gene is TRBV6-5, the J gene TRBJ2-3; TRBD1 matches 9 bases. V gave up 0 bases and J gave up 3 bases; unmatched junction bases: 4. Germline CDR1 MNHEY, CDR2 SVGAGI. This CDR3 contains 16 residues. The CDR3 DNA reads as TGTGCCAGCAGTTACTCTTTTGGGACAGGGACAGATACGCAGTATTTT. Protein product: CASSYSFGTGTDTQYF.

This clone occurred a few times. This chain links TRBV7-2 with TRBJ2-5, with D possibly being TRBD1 or TRBD2 (5 bases each). The CDR3 length is 14 residues. CDR1 is SGHTA, CDR2 FQGNSA, per germline. Between the trimmed V and J ends, which lost 2 bases and 5 bases, there was a span of 12 bases. The CDR3 here is CASSLPWGMETQYF. DNA for the CDR3: TGTGCCAGCAGCTTACCATGGGGGATGGAGACCCAGTACTTC.

The chain joins TRBV11-3 to TRBJ2-7; weak D call: TRBD1 (5 bases). The CDR3 loop spans 14 amino acids. In germline, CDR1 is SGHNT, CDR2 YENEEA. Trimming removed 5 bases from V and 6 bases from J, with 17 bases in between. CDR3 sequence: CASSPTGPWSEQYF. CDR3 nucleotide sequence: TGTGCCAGCAGCCCAACAGGCCCCTGGTCCGAGCAGTACTTC. The entire variable domain, with the rest obtained from reference TRBV11-3 and TRBJ2-7, is as follows: EAGVVQSPRYKIIEKKQPVAFWCNPISGHNTLYWYLQNLGQGPELLIRYENEEAVDDSQLPKDRFSAERLKGVDSTLKIQPAELGDSAVYLCASSPTGPWSEQYFGPGTRLTVT.

V is TRBV10-3 and J is TRBJ1-5; tentatively, D is TRBD1 (6 bases). The germline gives CDR1 ENHRY, CDR2 SYGVKD. This CDR3 comprises 14 residues. The V and J ends lost 3 bases and 7 bases respectively, with 13 bases between them. CDR3 nucleotide sequence: TGTGCCATCAGTGATGGGGCAGGGGAACAGCCCCAGCATTTT. The encoded protein is CAISDGAGEQPQHF.

The table lists this clone with a few counts. This chain joins TRBV29-1 and TRBJ1-1, with TRBD1 matching 7 bases. This CDR3 spans 14 amino acids. Germline V gene sequence: CDR1 SQVTM, CDR2 ANQGSEA. Trimming took 6 bases from V and 0 from J; bases not matched to a gene: 7. The CDR3 DNA follows: TGCAGCGTCTCACGACAGGGAATGAACACTGAAGCTTTCTTT. This encodes CSVSRQGMNTEAFF.

This clone was counted only a few times. The chain has TRBV27 and TRBJ1-2, with D possibly TRBD1 on 5 matching bases. Germline assignment: CDR1 MNHEY and CDR2 SMNVEV (reference sequence). The CDR3 spans 13 residues. V was pared by 5 bases and J by 0 bases, with 7 bases between. The CDR3 here is CASSGTSNYGYTF. The CDR3 nucleotides are TGTGCCAGCAGTGGGACGTCTAACTATGGCTACACCTTC.

The chain recombines TRBV5-4 with TRBJ1-1; weak D call: TRBD1 (6 bases). This CDR3 comprises 15 residues. Germline loops: CDR1 SGHNT, CDR2 YYREEE (reference sequence). V gave up 1 base and J gave up 1 base, with 11 bases separating them. Here the CDR3 reads CASSLLRGQNTEAFF. The CDR3 DNA follows: TGTGCCAGCAGCTTGCTACGGGGGCAGAACACTGAAGCTTTCTTT.

The CDR3 loop reads CASSLETGGLYGYTF. The CDR3 coding sequence is TGCGCCAGCAGCTTGGAGACAGGGGGCTTGTATGGCTACACCTTC. The chain links TRBV5-1 to TRBJ1-2; TRBD1 matches 10 bases. Germline values: CDR1 SGHRS, CDR2 YFSETQ. The CDR3 has 15 amino acids. The V segment lost 0 bases and the J segment 5 bases; nucleotides outside the gene matches: 4. Combining the CDR3 with reference TRBV5-1 and TRBJ1-2 gives the whole variable domain KAGVTQTPRYLIKTRGQQVTLSCSPISGHRSVSWYQQTPGQGLQFLFEYFSETQRNKGNFPGRFSGRQFSNSRSEMNVSTLELGDSALYLCASSLETGGLYGYTFGSGTRLTVV.

The V gene is TRBV30, the J gene TRBJ1-4; TRBD1 agrees at 7 bases. The CDR3 contains 14 residues. V lost 2 bases, J lost 8 bases, and 8 bases stayed unmatched. Germline lookup yields CDR1 GTSNPN and CDR2 SVGIG (reference sequence). The CDR3 sequence: CAWSPDRSPEKLFF. The CDR3 region has the DNA TGTGCCTGGAGTCCGGACAGGTCCCCCGAAAAACTGTTTTTT.

This clone was detected a few times. The chain links TRBV30 to TRBJ2-7; a weak D match, TRBD1 (7 bases). Trimming left V 4 bases short and J 4 bases short, with 17 bases between. The CDR3 is 14 amino acids. Per germline, CDR1 GTSNPN and CDR2 SVGIG (reference sequence). CDR3 loop: CAWIQGGNEYEQYF. The CDR3 DNA reads TGTGCCTGGATCCAGGGGGGAAACGAGTACGAGCAGTACTTC. The whole variable domain, filled in from reference TRBV30 and TRBJ2-7, reads SQTIHQWPATLVQPVGSPLSLECTVEGTSNPNLYWYRQAAGRGLQLLFYSVGIGQISSEVPQNLSASRPQDRQFILSSKKLLLSDSGFYLCAWIQGGNEYEQYFGPGTRLTVT.

The chain recombines TRBV19 with TRBJ2-7; D remains ambiguous. This CDR3 is 11 amino acids long. V lost 8 bases and J lost 3, with 8 bases in between. In germline, CDR1 is LNHDA, CDR2 SQIVND (reference sequence). CDR3 residues: CASGTFYEQYF. DNA for the CDR3: TGTGCCAGTGGTACCTTCTACGAGCAGTACTTC.

On this clone itself: Compared with germline, one end of the junction differs, possibly owing to a read error. J is TRBJ2-1 and V is TRBV29-1; 7 bases map to TRBD2. From germline, CDR1 is SQVTM and CDR2 ANQGSEA. This CDR3 is built from 12 residues. CDR3 coding DNA: TGCAGCGTCGAAGTTGGGGGGGATGAGCAGTTCTTC. This sequence encodes CSVEVGGDEQFF.

The V call is TRBV18, the J call TRBJ2-5; tentatively, D is TRBD1 (6 bases). CDR3 length: 14 residues. The V and J ends lost 1 base and 3 bases respectively, with 9 bases between them. Per the germline V gene, CDR1 is KGHSH and CDR2 is LQKENI. The CDR3 sequence is CASSPLSGEETQYF. In nucleotides, the CDR3 is TGTGCCAGCTCACCACTATCAGGGGAAGAGACCCAGTACTTC.

The chain is built from TRBV15 and TRBJ1-5; unclear D gene. V dropped 2 bases and J dropped 3 bases, with 2 bases sitting between them. This CDR3 has 12 residues. CDR1 and CDR2 (germline): LNHNV, YYDKDF (reference sequence). CDR3: CATSRPNQPQHF. As DNA, the CDR3 is TGTGCCACCAGCAGACCCAATCAGCCCCAGCATTTT.

This clone has more than one count but fewer than ten. Compared with germline, one end of the junction differs, possibly owing to a read error. This CDR3 reads CMQQVQETQYF. The CDR3 DNA is TGTATGCAGCAGGTGCAAGAGACCCAGTACTTC. The genes are TRBV20-1 and TRBJ2-5; D unresolved. Germline CDR1 DFQATT, CDR2 SNEGSKA (reference sequence). This CDR3 comprises 11 residues.